These 2 T cell receptor beta chains were all obtained from the same sample, sequenced in a study of cytomegalovirus exposure and HLA in healthy donors. The protocol was immunoSEQ multiplex PCR, while the TCRdb copy is restricted to in-frame clones and leaves out a portion. The sample holds over 200,000 clones; approximately 86% are singletons and the top ten take over 2.5%. Sequenced: PBMCs. These receptors originate from a woman in her late teens or twenties in good health and CMV-seronegative.

The rearrangement joins TRBV29-1 to TRBJ2-7; D is possibly TRBD1 (6 bases). Trimming cost V 1 base and J 3 bases, with 10 bases left between them. The CDR3 extends over 13 amino acids. The germline CDR1 and CDR2 sequences are SQVTM and ANQGSEA. In DNA form, the CDR3 reads TGCAGCGTTGAAGTGGCAGGGGACTACGAGCAGTACTTC. It specifies CSVEVAGDYEQYF.

The V call is TRBV14, the J call TRBJ2-2; tentative D call: TRBD1 (5 bases). Germline loops: CDR1 SGHDN, CDR2 FVKESK. The length of the CDR3 is 16 residues. V lost 1 base, J lost 7 bases, and 16 bases lay in between. The CDR3 loop reads CASSQVRNRKRGELFF. The CDR3 DNA is TGTGCCAGCAGCCAAGTCCGGAACAGGAAGCGCGGGGAGCTGTTTTTT.